Below, 28 T cell receptor beta chains from the same sample are listed, as sequenced in a study of cytomegalovirus exposure and HLA in healthy donors. Method: immunoSEQ multiplex PCR; TCRdb's copy keeps in-frame clones and lacks some. The table lists around 150,000 clones, 85% to 90% of them singletons, with 3.3% in the top ten. The material sequenced was PBMCs. Receptors were obtained from a woman aged 18-29 years in good health and CMV-seropositive.

A few counts support this clone. The gene calls are TRBV5-6 and TRBJ2-7, with TRBD2 as a possible D gene (5 bases). The CDR3 has 13 amino acids. Germline lookup yields CDR1 SGHDT and CDR2 YYEEEE. The V gene lost 4 bases and the J gene lost 7 bases, with 15 bases spanning the gap. CDR3 DNA sequence: TGTGCCAGCAGCGGAGGACCTCTCTATGAGCAGTACTTC. This codes for CASSGGPLYEQYF.

The rearrangement uses TRBV7-8 and TRBJ2-3; possible D gene TRBD2, 6 bases. The ends were cut back, 5 bases at V and 4 bases at J, with 19 bases in the middle. Germline CDR1 and CDR2: SGHVS and FQNEAQ. The CDR3 loop spans 16 amino acids. The CDR3 DNA follows: TGTGCCAGCAGCCTCCCCGCTGGCGGGATTGCAGATACGCAGTATTTT. Translating it yields CASSLPAGGIADTQYF. Full variable domain (missing parts from reference TRBV7-8 and TRBJ2-3): GAGVSQSPRYKVAKRGQDVALRCDPISGHVSLFWYQQALGQGPEFLTYFQNEAQLDKSGLPSDRFFAERPEGSVSTLKIQRTQQEDSAVYLCASSLPAGGIADTQYFGPGTRLTVL.

The genes are TRBV6-6 and TRBJ2-5; D possibly corresponds to TRBD2 (6 bases). V was clipped by 0 bases and J by 5 bases, with 10 bases between them. The germline V gene has CDR1 MNHNY and CDR2 SVGAGI (reference sequence). The CDR3 length is 14 residues. The chain's CDR3 is CASSYSPGRETQYF. CDR3 DNA sequence: TGTGCCAGCAGTTACTCTCCAGGGAGGGAGACCCAGTACTTC.

V and J are TRBV23-1 and TRBJ1-5; TRBD1 is a possible D gene (6 bases). TRBV23-1 is an ORF, and what it does is uncertain. The CDR3 loop spans 16 amino acids. Between the trimmed V and J ends, which lost 3 bases and 4 bases, there was a span of 16 bases. CDR3 region: CASSHWGGRGNQPQHF. The CDR3 DNA reads TGCGCCAGCAGTCACTGGGGAGGGAGGGGGAATCAGCCCCAGCATTTT.

The chain is built from TRBV11-3 and TRBJ1-1; 7 positions agree with TRBD1. This CDR3 has 12 amino acids. Germline V gene data show CDR1 as SGHNT and CDR2 as YENEEA. V lost 11 bases to trimming and J lost 1 base; unmatched junction nucleotides: 4. The CDR3 is CAAGTANTEAFF. The DNA of the CDR3 is TGTGCCGCCGGGACAGCGAACACTGAAGCTTTCTTT.

The J gene is TRBJ2-7, the V gene TRBV27, with a possible D match to TRBD1 (6 bases). The CDR3 contains 16 residues. CDR1 is MNHEY and CDR2 is SMNVEV in the germline V gene (reference sequence). Trimming took off 4 bases at V and 4 bases at J, with 20 bases between the two ends. This CDR3 reads CASSSPQGGGSYEQYF. The CDR3 DNA reads as TGTGCCAGCAGTTCGCCCCAAGGGGGTGGTTCTTACGAGCAGTACTTC.

The chain joins TRBV11-3 to TRBJ2-6; D perhaps matches TRBD2 (6 bases). Germline V lookup: CDR1 SGHNT, CDR2 YENEEA. This CDR3 contains 16 residues. Deletions cut 0 bases from V and 0 bases from J, with 6 bases between. The CDR3 sequence is CASSLDGSSGANVLTF. The CDR3 DNA reads as TGTGCCAGCAGCTTAGACGGGAGCTCTGGGGCCAACGTCCTGACTTTC.

The gene calls are TRBV6-6 and TRBJ1-1, with 7 bases fitting TRBD1. CDR3 length: 15 amino acids. V shed 2 bases, J shed 4 bases, and the junction held 7 bases outside the gene matches. The germline V gene has CDR1 MNHNY and CDR2 SVGAGI (reference sequence). The CDR3 DNA follows: TGTGCCAGCAGTTACGGGACAGATAGTGGCACTGAAGCTTTCTTT. Translating it yields CASSYGTDSGTEAFF.

The rearrangement uses TRBV7-9 and TRBJ2-7; 8 bases map to TRBD1. There are 16 residues in the CDR3. J was trimmed by 0 bases and V by 5 bases; bases with no gene match: 9. Per the germline V gene, CDR1 is SEHNR and CDR2 is FQNEAQ (reference sequence). CDR3 sequence reads: CASSHNRGANSYEQYF. DNA of the CDR3: TGTGCCAGCAGCCACAACAGGGGGGCAAACTCCTACGAGCAGTACTTC.

This chain joins TRBV5-1 and TRBJ2-1; TRBD2 agrees at 7 bases. This CDR3 has 18 residues. J gave up 5 bases and V 4 bases, and 18 bases lay outside the gene matches. Germline V CDR1 and CDR2: SGHRS, YFSETQ. The CDR3 here is CASSGGLSLWVKDNEQFF. The CDR3 DNA follows: TGCGCCAGCAGCGGGGGACTAAGCCTTTGGGTAAAAGACAATGAGCAGTTCTTC.

This chain connects TRBV7-2 to TRBJ1-2; 7 bases map to TRBD1. Germline V gives CDR1 SGHTA, CDR2 FQGNSA. The CDR3 runs to 14 residues. V was clipped by 1 base and J by 6 bases; unmatched bases: 5. CDR3 DNA: TGTGCCAGCAGCTTAGTGGGACAGCCAAATGGCTACACCTTC. Encoded protein: CASSLVGQPNGYTF. The full variable domain, rest sourced from reference TRBV7-2 and TRBJ1-2, is GAGVSQSPSNKVTEKGKDVELRCDPISGHTALYWYRQSLGQGLEFLIYFQGNSAPDKSGLPSDRFSAERTGGSVSTLTIQRTQQEDSAVYLCASSLVGQPNGYTFGSGTRLTVV.

This sequence joins TRBV6-6 and TRBJ2-5; 9 bases are shared with TRBD2. CDR1 MNHNY and CDR2 SVGAGI come from the germline V gene (reference sequence). The length of the CDR3 is 14 residues. Losses at the gene ends were 6 bases for V and 4 bases for J; bases not matched to a gene: 6. This CDR3 reads CASSLAGTGETQYF. The CDR3 DNA reads TGTGCCAGCAGCCTAGCGGGAACGGGAGAGACCCAGTACTTC.

This sequence joins TRBV6-5 and TRBJ2-7; 9 bases match TRBD1. CDR1 is MNHEY and CDR2 is SVGAGI in the germline V gene. V trimming: 7 bases; J trimming: 3 bases; junction bases outside the gene matches: 4. This CDR3 region has 13 residues. Written as DNA, the CDR3 is TGTGCCAGCACCGAGGACAGGGGCTACGAGCAGTACTTC. Translating it yields CASTEDRGYEQYF.

This chain links TRBV29-1 with TRBJ2-1; TRBD2 matches at 14 bases. Per the germline V gene, CDR1 is SQVTM and CDR2 is ANQGSEA. The CDR3 consists of 14 residues. V dropped 6 bases and J dropped 10; count of bases not matched to a gene: 8. CDR3 sequence: CSVVPGLAGDEQFF. CDR3 nucleotides: TGCAGCGTCGTGCCGGGACTAGCGGGAGACGAGCAGTTCTTC.

This rearrangement joins TRBV15 to TRBJ2-5, with 10 bases fitting TRBD2. V was pared by 3 bases and J by 6 bases, with 7 bases of the junction left unmatched. The CDR3 totals 15 residues. The germline gives CDR1 LNHNV, CDR2 YYDKDF (reference sequence). This CDR3 reads CATSRWLAGDKTQYF. The CDR3 DNA follows: TGTGCCACCAGCAGGTGGCTAGCGGGAGATAAGACCCAGTACTTC.

The chain employs TRBV10-3 and TRBJ1-3, with 7 bases aligning to TRBD1. Trimming at V came to 6 bases and at J to 2 bases, leaving 7 bases not matched to a gene. Looked up from germline, CDR1 is ENHRY and CDR2 is SYGVKD. CDR3 length: 15 residues. CDR3 in amino acids: CAIRPTGTPGNTIYF. The DNA of the CDR3 is TGTGCCATCAGACCGACAGGGACTCCTGGAAACACCATATATTTT.

The chain joins TRBV6-5 to TRBJ1-1, with 8 bases aligning to TRBD1. Germline V gene sequence: CDR1 MNHEY, CDR2 SVGAGI. J lost 0 bases, V lost 4 bases, and 4 bases had no gene match. This CDR3 region has 15 residues. CDR3 in DNA: TGTGCCAGCAGTTTGGACAGGGCGATGAACACTGAAGCTTTCTTT. Amino acid sequence: CASSLDRAMNTEAFF.

The CDR3 bases are TGCGCCAGCAGCCAAGTAGGGACAGGGACGGATGAGCAGTTCTTC. This encodes CASSQVGTGTDEQFF. The V gene is TRBV4-1, the J gene TRBJ2-1, with 9 nucleotides matching TRBD1. The CDR3 is made up of 15 amino acids. In germline, CDR1 is MGHRA, CDR2 YSYEKL. V was pared by 1 base and J by 8 bases, with 6 bases of the junction left unmatched.

The count of this clone is one. V and J are TRBV4-2 and TRBJ2-7, with 7 bases aligning to TRBD2. The CDR3 has 13 amino acids. CDR1 and CDR2 (germline): LGHNA, YNFKEQ. Trimming took 4 bases from V and 2 from J; bases not matched to a gene: 2. The CDR3 nucleotides read TGTGCCAGCAGCCGGGGGGGAGCCTACGAGCAGTACTTC. Amino acids: CASSRGGAYEQYF.

The chain recombines TRBV5-6 with TRBJ2-2; D is uncertain. V shed 4 bases and J shed 5 bases, with 15 bases lying between them. The CDR3 is 15 amino acids. Germline CDR1 is SGHDT and CDR2 is YYEEEE. CDR3 sequence: CASSPQFPGTGELFF. The CDR3 region has the DNA TGTGCCAGCAGCCCTCAATTCCCCGGTACCGGGGAGCTGTTTTTT.

The chain recombines TRBV19 with TRBJ2-3; D is perhaps TRBD2 (5 bases). Germline lookup yields CDR1 LNHDA and CDR2 SQIVND (reference sequence). The CDR3 contains 14 residues. Trimming removed 5 bases from V and 4 bases from J, with 13 bases in between. Written as DNA, the CDR3 is TGTGCCAGTAGTCGGACTTTTGCTCCAGATACGCAGTATTTT. This gives the protein CASSRTFAPDTQYF.

This sequence joins TRBV7-9 and TRBJ2-5, with 10 bases identical to TRBD1. The CDR3 has 15 amino acids. J lost 4 bases, V lost 4 bases, and 6 bases had no gene match. Per the germline V gene, CDR1 is SEHNR and CDR2 is FQNEAQ (reference sequence). Here the CDR3 reads CASSSGTGERETQYF. CDR3 bases: TGTGCCAGCAGCTCCGGGACAGGGGAGAGAGAGACCCAGTACTTC. The full variable domain, with the rest looked up from reference TRBV7-9 and TRBJ2-5, is DTGVSQNPRHKITKRGQNVTFRCDPISEHNRLYWYRQTLGQGPEFLTYFQNEAQLEKSRLLSDRFSAERPKGSFSTLEIQRTEQGDSAMYLCASSSGTGERETQYFGPGTRLLVL.

The rearrangement links TRBV4-2 to TRBJ1-5; D is uncertain. The CDR3 totals 15 residues. Germline CDR1 reads LGHNA; CDR2 reads YNFKEQ. With 5 bases removed from V and 1 base from J, the gap between germline ends came to 12 bases. CDR3 protein: CASSNIPPSNQPQHF. The CDR3 nucleotides read TGTGCCAGCAGCAACATCCCCCCCAGCAATCAGCCCCAGCATTTT.

This clone was picked up one time. J is TRBJ2-7 and V is TRBV7-2; TRBD2 agrees at 12 bases. CDR3 length equals 15 residues. In germline, CDR1 is SGHTA, CDR2 FQGNSA. V gave up 6 bases and J gave up 2 bases; unmatched junction bases: 5. CDR3 amino acids: CASSRTSGAPYEQYF. CDR3 coding DNA: TGTGCCAGCAGTCGGACTAGCGGGGCCCCCTACGAGCAGTACTTC.

This rearrangement joins TRBV19 to TRBJ1-5; TRBD1 is a possible D gene (5 bases). This CDR3 contains 14 residues. Germline CDR1 and CDR2: LNHDA and SQIVND (reference sequence). Trimming removed 6 bases at V and 6 bases at J, with 15 bases between. This CDR3 reads CASSKGRESQPQHF. DNA for the CDR3: TGTGCCAGTAGCAAGGGACGGGAGTCTCAGCCCCAGCATTTT. Combining the CDR3 with reference TRBV19 and TRBJ1-5 gives the whole variable domain DGGITQSPKYLFRKEGQNVTLSCEQNLNHDAMYWYRQDPGQGLRLIYYSQIVNDFQKGDIAEGYSVSREKKESFPLTVTSAQKNPTAFYLCASSKGRESQPQHFGDGTRLSIL.

The chain combines TRBV7-9 with TRBJ1-1, with TRBD1 matching over 7 bases. CDR1 and CDR2 (germline): SEHNR, FQNEAQ (reference sequence). J gave up 1 base and V 2 bases, and 4 bases lay outside the gene matches. This CDR3 is 15 amino acids long. The CDR3 bases are TGTGCCAGCAGCTTATCCGGGACAGCGAACACTGAAGCTTTCTTT. Amino acid sequence: CASSLSGTANTEAFF. Combining the CDR3 with reference TRBV7-9 and TRBJ1-1 gives the whole variable domain DTGVSQNPRHKITKRGQNVTFRCDPISEHNRLYWYRQTLGQGPEFLTYFQNEAQLEKSRLLSDRFSAERPKGSFSTLEIQRTEQGDSAMYLCASSLSGTANTEAFFGQGTRLTVV.

The V call is TRBV9, the J call TRBJ2-6; 12 positions agree with TRBD1. Trimming cost V 3 bases and J 2 bases; bases outside gene matches: 3. The CDR3 is 17 amino acids. Germline lookup yields CDR1 SGDLS and CDR2 YYNGEE. The CDR3 DNA follows: TGTGCCAGCAGCGAGGGACAGGGGGCGCCTGGGGCCAACGTCCTGACTTTC. Translating gives CASSEGQGAPGANVLTF.

This chain joins TRBV30 and TRBJ1-1; D call uncertain. Germline V gene sequence: CDR1 GTSNPN, CDR2 SVGIG (reference sequence). With 3 bases removed from V and 1 base from J, the gap between germline ends came to 15 bases. CDR3 length: 15 residues. The CDR3 region is CAWRAQRAGNTEAFF. The CDR3 DNA is TGTGCCTGGAGGGCCCAGAGGGCAGGGAACACTGAAGCTTTCTTT.